The clone carrying this TCR beta chain was observed at least ten times. Its antigen remains unidentified. TCRdb recomputed clones from the PCR reads via MiXCR. This sample has 21,000 or so clones, with approximately 11% found just once. Patients were all untreated before their thyroid surgery. CDR3 length equals 13 residues. V was trimmed by 6 bases and J by 5 bases, leaving 13 bases between them. The data were taken from a study of metastatic and nonmetastatic thyroid tumors. General study results and limits: Malignant tumors reportedly showed significantly higher TCR beta diversity than benign nodules in both blood and tumor.

The V and J genes are TRBV12-3 or TRBV12-4 and TRBJ2-5; maybe TRBD1 (6 bases). The sequencing sample was made of blood. The receptor's source is a female donor with papillary thyroid cancer or a benign thyroid nodule (not recorded which). Some clones in this sample may be carry-over from other donors' samples. Here the CDR3 DNA reads TGTGCCAGCAGGTCAGGGGTTTGGGAGACCCAGTACTTC. Protein sequence: CASRSGVWETQYF.